This TCR beta chain was captured in a study of shared clonotypes between healthy human individuals. It was around 100 million PBMCs that unsorted samples used for genomic DNA. The authors ran unsorted PBMC replicate PCRs on 300 ng DNA, around 33,000 T cell genomes. Clones were read by immunoSEQ multiplex PCR, and TCRdb kept only the in-frame ones, dropping some. The data hold about 450,000 clones, with 79% observed a single time. The CDR3 spans 15 residues. Germline CDR1 reads LNHDA; CDR2 reads SQIVND (reference sequence). The TCR was taken from a woman aged 40 to 50 in good health. Some clones in this sample may be carry-over from other donors' samples. Sequencing was performed on PBMCs. The genes are TRBV19 and TRBJ1-3; no definite D call. TRBJ2-2 explains the end of the DNA better; the J call may be wrong. As DNA, the CDR3 is TGTGCCAGTAGAGAAGGAGCTTCGAACACCGGGGAGCTGTTTTTT. This gives the protein CASREGASNTGELFF.